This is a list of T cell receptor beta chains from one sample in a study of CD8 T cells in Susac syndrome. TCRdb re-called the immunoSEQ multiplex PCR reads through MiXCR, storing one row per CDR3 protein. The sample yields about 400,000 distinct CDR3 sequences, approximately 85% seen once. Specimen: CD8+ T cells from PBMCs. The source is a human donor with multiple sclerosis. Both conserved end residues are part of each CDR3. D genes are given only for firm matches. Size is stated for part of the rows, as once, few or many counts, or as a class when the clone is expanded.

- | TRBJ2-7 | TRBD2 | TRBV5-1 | TGCGCCAGCAGCTTGGCCGGGAGGGCCTACGAGCAGTACTTC | CASSLAGRAYEQYF
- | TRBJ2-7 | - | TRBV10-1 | TGCGCCAGCAGCCACGGGATGACAGCCTACGAGCAGTACTTC | CASSHGMTAYEQYF
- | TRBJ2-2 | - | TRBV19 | TGTGCCAGTAGTCCCACGGACAGCAACACCGGGGAGCTGTTTTTT | CASSPTDSNTGELFF
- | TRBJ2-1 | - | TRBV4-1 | TGCGCCAGCAGCCAAGCTTTTATGGCGATAGCTGAGCAGTTCTTC | CASSQAFMAIAEQFF
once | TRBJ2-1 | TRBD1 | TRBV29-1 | TGCAGCGTGAGGACAGGGGCCGAGCAGTTCTTC | CSVRTGAEQFF
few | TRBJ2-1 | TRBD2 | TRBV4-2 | TGTGCCAGCAGCCAGGCGGGACTAGCCTTCAATGAGCAGTTCTTC | CASSQAGLAFNEQFF
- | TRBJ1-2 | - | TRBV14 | TGTGCCAGCAGCCCTGGACAGCCCCCCTATGGCTACACCTTC | CASSPGQPPYGYTF
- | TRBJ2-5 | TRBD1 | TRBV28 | TGTGCCAGCAGCCCCGACACGGACTCCGGGACAGGGGGCAAAGAGACCCAGTACTTC | CASSPDTDSGTGGKETQYF
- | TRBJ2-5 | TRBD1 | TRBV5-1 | TGCGCCAGCAGCACGGGACAGGGGGAAGAGACCCAGTACTTC | CASSTGQGEETQYF
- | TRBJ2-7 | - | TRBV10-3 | TGTGCCATCAGTGAAACCGGTGGGGCCTACGAGCAGTACTTC | CAISETGGAYEQYF
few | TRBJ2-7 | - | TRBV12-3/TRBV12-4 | TGTGCCAGCAGCTCCCTCTCCTACGAGCAGTACTTC | CASSSLSYEQYF
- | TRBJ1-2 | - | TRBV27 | TGTGCCAGCAGCCAAACAGGGCTGAGCTATGGCTACACCTTC | CASSQTGLSYGYTF
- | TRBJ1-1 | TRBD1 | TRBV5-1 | TGCGCCAGCAGCGCCCGACAGGGGGCCTACACTGAAGCTTTCTTT | CASSARQGAYTEAFF
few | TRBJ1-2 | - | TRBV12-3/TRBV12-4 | TGTGCCAGCAGTTTAGGGGACAACTATGGCTACACCTTC | CASSLGDNYGYTF
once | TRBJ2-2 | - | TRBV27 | TGTGCCAGCAGTCCCGAAGGGGGAGGGGGCCGAGGGGAGCTGTTTTTT | CASSPEGGGGRGELFF
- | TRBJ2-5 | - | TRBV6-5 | TGTGCCAGCAGTTTCAAGCACTTGCCAGAGACCCAGTACTTC | CASSFKHLPETQYF
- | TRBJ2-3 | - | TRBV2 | TGTGCCAGCAGTCAATGGGGACTTCTTGATAGCGCAGATACGCAGTATTTT | CASSQWGLLDSADTQYF
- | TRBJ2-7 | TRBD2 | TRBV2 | TGTGCCAGCAGTGATGGAGAGACTAGCCGACCCTACGAGCAGTACTTC | CASSDGETSRPYEQYF
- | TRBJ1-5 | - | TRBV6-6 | TGTGCCAGCAGTCCTTACCCAAATCAGCCCCAGCATTTT | CASSPYPNQPQHF
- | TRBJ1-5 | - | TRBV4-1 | TGCGCCAGCAGCCAAGATCCGGGACTGGGTTATCAGCCCCAGCATTTT | CASSQDPGLGYQPQHF
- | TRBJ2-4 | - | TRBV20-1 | TGCAGTGCTAGAGGGCCATCGCTAGCCAAAAACATTCAGTACTTC | CSARGPSLAKNIQYF
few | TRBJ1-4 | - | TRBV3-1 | TGTGCCAGCAGCCCGAGGGGGACCTGGGGTGAAAAACTGTTTTTT | CASSPRGTWGEKLFF